The clone carrying this TCR beta chain turned up a few times. Its antigen remains unidentified. The CDR3 runs 15 residues. Between the trimmed V and J ends, which lost 0 bases and 3 bases, there was a span of 14 bases. Germline V gene sequence: CDR1 SQVTM, CDR2 ANQGSEA. This sample was included in a study of Ad26.COV2.S vaccination and SARS-CoV-2 variants. Background on the study: Donor got 5x10^10 or 1x10^11 viral particles of Ad26.COV2.S.

Profiling relied on immunoSEQ multiplex PCR, and the TCRdb table lists in-frame clones only, not all of them. The table shows 250,000 to 300,000 clones, with over 75% occurring only once. Study findings and constraints: Higher spike-specific TCR breadth was found in vaccine recipients than in placebo recipients.

Treatment in this sample: around 19 received Ad26.COV2.S at low or high dose, single or two shots; 5 received placebo; per-sample allocation not given. Collection of samples fell on day 63 after the first vaccine or placebo injection. Immunization relied on an Ad26 vector, which expressed Wuhan-strain SARS-CoV-2 spike. The rearrangement joins TRBV29-1 to TRBJ1-2; the D gene is possibly TRBD1 (5 bases). Sequencing was performed on peripheral blood, taken in a trial of Ad26.COV2.S vaccine versus placebo. This sequence originates from a person aged 18 to 65 who received the Ad26.COV2.S COVID-19 vaccine or a placebo. DNA for the CDR3: TGCAGCGTTGAAGATCGGCGACCAGGGCACTATGGCTACACCTTC. It is translated as CSVEDRRPGHYGYTF.